This entry describes one TCR beta chain. Its matching antigen is unknown. Over several immunoSEQ plates, each subset's genomic DNA was distributed in even portions. Unsorted PBMC contributed roughly 300 ng DNA, 25,000 to 35,000 T cell genomes, to each replicate PCR. TCRdb's table, derived via immunoSEQ multiplex PCR, lists solely in-frame clones and lacks some. The sample contains over 400,000 clones, 81% of which appear only once. This sample was included in a study of shared clonotypes between healthy human individuals. Study-wide results and limits: It was anticipated that sequencing depth would influence how many clonotypes donors shared.

Free of recent acute infections or vaccinations, the donors were healthy HIV-negative adults. The source is a middle-aged woman in good health. Some clones in this sample may be carry-over from other donors' samples. Material: PBMCs.

The CDR3 sequence: CASNAGANVLTF. The CDR3 DNA is TGTGCCAGTAACGCCGGGGCCAACGTCCTGACTTTC. The rearrangement links TRBV9 to TRBJ2-6; D gene unclear. This CDR3 spans 12 amino acids. The V gene lost 8 bases and the J gene lost 4 bases, with 7 bases spanning the gap. Germline V gene data show CDR1 as SGDLS and CDR2 as YYNGEE.